These 24 T cell receptor beta chains came from one sample sequenced in a study of OX40 agonist ivuxolimab in advanced cancers. Libraries were prepared by immunoSEQ multiplex PCR; TCRdb keeps only in-frame clonotypes and omits some of them. The table lists roughly 38,000 clones, around nine tenths of them singletons. The sequencing here drew on CD4+ or CD8+ T cells sorted from blood, taken in a trial of the OX40 agonist ivuxolimab. Source of these receptors: an adult with an advanced solid tumor such as melanoma, head and neck, liver or kidney cancer.

This chain joins TRBV23-1 and TRBJ2-7, with TRBD2 matching over 7 bases. Being an ORF, TRBV23-1 has a function that is uncertain. With V trimmed by 2 bases and J by 6 bases, 16 bases remained unmatched. The CDR3 contains 17 residues. The CDR3 nucleotides are TGCGCCAGCAGTCAACCAGAGGGAGGGACGAGCCGGCTCGAGCAGTACTTC. Its protein is CASSQPEGGTSRLEQYF.

CDR3 sequence: CASSPRDLPEAFF. The CDR3 coding sequence is TGTGCCAGCAGTCCCAGGGATCTCCCTGAAGCTTTCTTT. The chain recombines TRBV6-5 with TRBJ1-1; maybe TRBD1 (5 bases). Germline CDR1 is MNHEY and CDR2 is SVGAGI. The CDR3 runs to 13 residues. Trimming shortened V by 5 bases and J by 6 bases, and 13 bases separated the two germline ends.

The chain uses TRBV9 and TRBJ2-3; a possible D gene is TRBD1 (6 bases). The CDR3 totals 16 residues. Germline CDR1 is SGDLS and CDR2 is YYNGEE. Trimming removed 0 bases from V and 2 bases from J, with 13 bases in between. In DNA form, the CDR3 reads TGTGCCAGCAGCGTAGATTTGGGGGCGAACACAGATACGCAGTATTTT. Amino acid sequence: CASSVDLGANTDTQYF.

The V gene is TRBV7-9, the J gene TRBJ2-2; D gene uncertain. CDR3 length: 14 residues. The ends were cut back, 5 bases at V and 3 bases at J, with 10 bases in the middle. CDR1 SEHNR and CDR2 FQNEAQ come from the germline V gene (reference sequence). Here the CDR3 reads CASSLFPDTGELFF. Here the CDR3 DNA reads TGTGCCAGCAGCCTTTTCCCAGACACCGGGGAGCTGTTTTTT.

V usage is TRBV9 and J usage is TRBJ1-2, with D unresolved. This CDR3 is 11 amino acids long. Per germline, CDR1 SGDLS and CDR2 YYNGEE. V lost 5 bases, J lost 2 bases, and 4 bases lay in between. CDR3 sequence (DNA): TGTGCCAGCAGGGGGAACTATGGCTACACCTTC. It yields the protein CASRGNYGYTF. Together with reference TRBV9 and TRBJ1-2, the CDR3 gives the full variable domain: DSGVTQTPKHLITATGQRVTLRCSPRSGDLSVYWYQQSLDQGLQFLIQYYNGEERAKGNILERFSAQQFPDLHSELNLSSLELGDSALYFCASRGNYGYTFGSGTRLTVV.

J is TRBJ1-4 and V is TRBV7-5. TRBV7-5 is reported as a pseudogene. The CDR3 is 15 residues long. The CDR3 protein is CASSLAERANEKLFF. In DNA, the CDR3 is TGTGCCAGCAGCTTAGCGGAACGGGCAAATGAAAAACTGTTTTTT.

The V and J genes are TRBV18 and TRBJ1-2; no definite D call. CDR1 KGHSH and CDR2 LQKENI come from the germline V gene. Trimming removed 0 bases at V and 4 bases at J, with 18 bases between. This CDR3 region has 17 residues. The CDR3 reads CASSPPDTIRDGYGYTF. The CDR3 DNA follows: TGTGCCAGCTCACCACCCGATACCATCCGGGATGGCTATGGCTACACCTTC.

The chain is built from TRBV19 and TRBJ2-3; 9 bases align to TRBD2. CDR1 is LNHDA and CDR2 is SQIVND in the germline V gene (reference sequence). Trimming removed 6 bases from V and 2 bases from J; junction bases left unmatched: 12. CDR3 length: 17 amino acids. CDR3 DNA sequence: TGTGCCAGTAGAAACGACCTCCTAGCGGGGCACACAGATACGCAGTATTTT. Its translation: CASRNDLLAGHTDTQYF. Looking up the rest from reference TRBV19 and TRBJ2-3 gives the full variable domain: DGGITQSPKYLFRKEGQNVTLSCEQNLNHDAMYWYRQDPGQGLRLIYYSQIVNDFQKGDIAEGYSVSREKKESFPLTVTSAQKNPTAFYLCASRNDLLAGHTDTQYFGPGTRLTVL.

The CDR3 DNA reads as TGTGCCAGCAGCTTAGGGGGGCAGAATCAGCCCCAGCATTTT. Its translation: CASSLGGQNQPQHF. V usage is TRBV5-4 and J usage is TRBJ1-5, with a possible D match to TRBD1 (6 bases). The V and J ends lost 2 bases and 4 bases respectively, with 10 bases between them. CDR3 length: 14 residues. Germline V gene data show CDR1 as SGHNT and CDR2 as YYREEE (reference sequence).

V usage is TRBV19 and J usage is TRBJ2-5; 9 bases map to TRBD1. J was trimmed by 1 base and V by 1 base; bases with no gene match: 1. Per the germline V gene, CDR1 is LNHDA and CDR2 is SQIVND (reference sequence). This CDR3 has 15 residues. The chain's CDR3 is CASSIATGGQETQYF. The CDR3 DNA sequence: TGTGCCAGTAGTATAGCGACAGGGGGCCAAGAGACCCAGTACTTC.

As for this clone: The conserved closing phenylalanine or tryptophan is absent in this CDR3, likely reflecting a read error. The DNA is left out, because the CDR3 cannot be placed on it with certainty; the CDR3 is given as TCRdb lists it. CDR3 protein: CASSPGTGVDI. V is TRBV28 and J is TRBJ2-4. The CDR3 region is 11 residues in length, termini included. Germline V CDR1 and CDR2: MDHEN, SYDVKM.

The chain links TRBV5-4 to TRBJ1-2, with 8 bases matching TRBD1. Germline lookup yields CDR1 SGHNT and CDR2 YYREEE (reference sequence). CDR3 length: 14 amino acids. The trim removed 4 bases at V and 4 bases at J, leaving 6 bases unmatched. The CDR3 loop is CASSLDRVGYGYTF. The CDR3 coding sequence is TGTGCCAGCAGCCTGGACAGGGTCGGCTATGGCTACACCTTC.

DNA of the CDR3: TGTGCCAGCAGCTCGTTCAAATGGCGGGAGGGCCCAGATACGCAGTATTTT. Protein sequence: CASSSFKWREGPDTQYF. The chain has TRBV7-2 and TRBJ2-3; 9 bases line up with TRBD2. The J segment lost 4 bases and the V segment lost 4 bases, leaving 12 bases of the junction unmatched. The CDR3 consists of 17 residues. Germline V gene lookup returns CDR1 SGHTA and CDR2 FQGNSA.

The chain joins TRBV27 to TRBJ1-5, with a possible D match to TRBD1 (6 bases). This CDR3 contains 15 residues. V lost 5 bases to trimming and J lost 5 bases, with 16 bases between them. Germline V gene data show CDR1 as MNHEY and CDR2 as SMNVEV (reference sequence). In DNA form, the CDR3 reads TGTGCCAGCAGTAACTCGGACAGAAACCATCAGCCCCAGCATTTT. This encodes CASSNSDRNHQPQHF.

V is TRBV19 and J is TRBJ2-6; D remains ambiguous. Germline values: CDR1 LNHDA, CDR2 SQIVND (reference sequence). Trimming pared 5 bases from V and 0 bases from J, leaving 11 bases between. CDR3 length equals 16 residues. In DNA, the CDR3 is TGTGCCAGTAGTTACGGACGTAGCTCTGGGGCCAACGTCCTGACTTTC. Translating it yields CASSYGRSSGANVLTF.

The V and J genes are TRBV5-6 and TRBJ1-4, with D tentatively TRBD1 (5 bases). This CDR3 spans 14 amino acids. Germline V lookup: CDR1 SGHDT, CDR2 YYEEEE. Trimming shortened V by 2 bases and J by 8 bases, and 13 bases separated the two germline ends. CDR3 nucleotide sequence: TGTGCCAGCAGCTTTTGGGGCCCGGAGGAAAAACTGTTTTTT. This gives the protein CASSFWGPEEKLFF.

The DNA for the CDR3 is TGTGCCAGCAGTTCCAGCGGGAGCTCCTACGAGCAGTACTTC. This sequence encodes CASSSSGSSYEQYF. The V and J genes are TRBV11-3 and TRBJ2-7; TRBD2 matches at 8 bases. The length of the CDR3 is 14 residues. The V segment lost 6 bases and the J segment 0 bases; nucleotides outside the gene matches: 4. Germline V gene lookup returns CDR1 SGHNT and CDR2 YENEEA.

Comment on this clone: An end of the junction differs from the germline gene, which may be a read error. The chain employs TRBV7-7 and TRBJ2-3; TRBD2 aligns across 7 bases. CDR1 SSHAT and CDR2 FNYEAQ come from the germline V gene (reference sequence). The CDR3 is 14 amino acids. CDR3 residues: CASSPRTSSDTQYF. Written as DNA, the CDR3 is TGTGCTAGCAGCCCCCGGACTAGTTCAGATACGCAGTATTTT.

This chain uses TRBV6-1 with TRBJ1-2; no clear D. Germline CDR1 reads MNHNS; CDR2 reads SASEGT. The CDR3 consists of 14 residues. Trimming took 8 bases from V and 0 from J, leaving 13 bases between them. The CDR3 DNA reads as TGTGCCAGCGTAGGCGCAGGAGCTAACTATGGCTACACCTTC. Amino acids: CASVGAGANYGYTF.

This chain links TRBV7-2 with TRBJ1-2; D is ambiguous. Germline CDR1 and CDR2: SGHTA and FQGNSA. This CDR3 is built from 14 residues. V was trimmed by 3 bases and J by 5 bases, leaving 13 bases between them. The CDR3, as DNA: TGTGCCAGCAGCTTCCACAGCGGCCTATATGGCTACACCTTC. This gives the protein CASSFHSGLYGYTF.

The rearrangement links TRBV5-1 to TRBJ2-1; 7 bases agree with TRBD2. The CDR3 loop spans 15 amino acids. Trimming took 6 bases from V and 4 from J; bases not matched to a gene: 10. Germline V gene sequence: CDR1 SGHRS, CDR2 YFSETQ. In nucleotides, the CDR3 is TGCGCCAGCATCTCGGGGGGAATGTTATACAATGAGCAGTTCTTC. Its translation is CASISGGMLYNEQFF.

The chain couples TRBV5-1 to TRBJ2-7; TRBD1 matches 9 bases. V was pared by 2 bases and J by 5 bases, with 2 bases of the junction left unmatched. The CDR3 is 13 residues long. Per the germline V gene, CDR1 is SGHRS and CDR2 is YFSETQ. The CDR3 coding sequence is TGCGCCAGCAGCTTTAGGACAGGGGACGAGCAGTACTTC. This codes for CASSFRTGDEQYF.

This clone appeared once. This sequence joins TRBV10-2 and TRBJ2-7; 8 nucleotides agree with TRBD1. The V and J ends lost 8 bases and 5 bases, in that order; junction bases with no gene match: 8. CDR1 WSHSY and CDR2 SAAADI come from the germline V gene. This CDR3 region has 13 residues. The CDR3 reads CASVDRVGDEQYF. As DNA, the CDR3 is TGCGCCAGCGTGGACAGGGTGGGAGACGAGCAGTACTTC.

The chain is built from TRBV6-6 and TRBJ2-3; 8 bases are shared with TRBD1. Germline assignment: CDR1 MNHNY and CDR2 SVGAGI (reference sequence). The CDR3 consists of 12 residues. Unmatched junction bases numbered 7, after V lost 7 bases and J lost 10 bases. The CDR3 reads CASTDRGLSQYF. CDR3 nucleotides: TGTGCCAGCACCGACAGGGGCTTATCGCAGTATTTT.